A single sample is the source of the 29 T cell receptor beta chains below, sequenced in a study of blood T cell repertoires in COVID-19. Generated by immunoSEQ multiplex PCR, the TCRdb table keeps only in-frame clones and is missing some. Of some 200,000 clones listed, around 83% are singletons. Input material: peripheral blood. The origin of the receptors is a woman in her forties with acute or convalescent COVID-19.

The V gene is TRBV18, the J gene TRBJ1-1; no reliable D call. Germline V gene sequence: CDR1 KGHSH, CDR2 LQKENI. The CDR3 consists of 14 residues. The V end lost 5 bases, the J end lost 0 bases, and 10 bases lay between the germline ends. CDR3: CASSGTAMNTEAFF. CDR3 in DNA: TGTGCCAGCTCAGGTACAGCTATGAACACTGAAGCTTTCTTT. The entire variable domain, with the rest obtained from reference TRBV18 and TRBJ1-1, is as follows: NAGVMQNPRHLVRRRGQEARLRCSPMKGHSHVYWYRQLPEEGLKFMVYLQKENIIDESGMPKERFSAEFPKEGPSILRIQQVVRGDSAAYFCASSGTAMNTEAFFGQGTRLTVV.

This chain links TRBV4-2 with TRBJ2-6; possibly TRBD1 for D (5 bases). This CDR3 is built from 15 residues. From germline, CDR1 is LGHNA and CDR2 YNFKEQ. V was pared by 5 bases and J by 0 bases, with 8 bases between. CDR3 sequence reads: CASSSDSSGANVLTF. The CDR3 coding sequence is TGTGCCAGCAGCTCAGACAGCTCTGGGGCCAACGTCCTGACTTTC.

V is TRBV27 and J is TRBJ2-7; the match to TRBD1 covers 7 bases. The CDR3 spans 16 residues. The germline CDR1 and CDR2 sequences are MNHEY and SMNVEV (reference sequence). Trimming cost V 5 bases and J 4 bases; bases outside gene matches: 14. In DNA form, the CDR3 reads TGTGCCAGCAGTCCGTTTGTAGGGACAGCTACTTACGAGCAGTACTTC. This codes for CASSPFVGTATYEQYF.

The genes are TRBV15 and TRBJ2-2; 7 bases align to TRBD2. The CDR3 runs to 16 residues. Germline V gene data show CDR1 as LNHNV and CDR2 as YYDKDF (reference sequence). V lost 0 bases, J lost 0 bases, and 1 base stayed unmatched. The CDR3 here is CATSRDGGANTGELFF. As DNA, the CDR3 is TGTGCCACCAGCAGAGATGGGGGGGCGAACACCGGGGAGCTGTTTTTT.

This clone showed up just a few times. This chain connects TRBV19 to TRBJ1-2, with TRBD1 matching over 10 bases. The CDR3 has 13 residues. Germline CDR1 LNHDA, CDR2 SQIVND (reference sequence). DNA of the CDR3: TGTGCAGTGACAGGGGGCGCGGGCTATGGCTACACCTTC. It yields the protein CAVTGGAGYGYTF.

This clone came up many times. This chain connects TRBV7-8 to TRBJ1-5; D perhaps matches TRBD1 (5 bases). Trimming took 2 bases from V and 3 from J, leaving 11 bases between them. The CDR3 sequence is 15 residues long. Looked up from germline, CDR1 is SGHVS and CDR2 is FQNEAQ. CDR3 loop: CASSLFQGPNQPQHF. As DNA, the CDR3 is TGTGCCAGCAGCTTATTTCAGGGCCCCAATCAGCCCCAGCATTTT.

This chain links TRBV30 with TRBJ1-2, with TRBD1 matching 7 bases. The CDR3 sequence is 17 residues long. The germline V gene encodes CDR1 GTSNPN and CDR2 SVGIG (reference sequence). The V segment lost 2 bases and the J segment 4 bases; nucleotides outside the gene matches: 16. CDR3 amino acids: CAWSNPSPTGIGYGYTF. As DNA, the CDR3 is TGTGCCTGGAGTAACCCCAGCCCGACAGGGATCGGCTATGGCTACACCTTC.

V and J are TRBV19 and TRBJ2-7; D is perhaps TRBD1 (5 bases). Germline V gene sequence: CDR1 LNHDA, CDR2 SQIVND (reference sequence). The CDR3 loop spans 12 amino acids. Deletions cut 5 bases from V and 6 bases from J, with 11 bases between. CDR3 in amino acids: CASSQGAGEQYF. The CDR3 DNA is TGTGCCAGTAGTCAGGGTGCTGGCGAGCAGTACTTC.

The table lists this clone with a few counts. The chain uses TRBV6-6 and TRBJ1-1; TRBD1 aligns across 8 bases. The J segment lost 6 bases and the V segment lost 6 bases, leaving 12 bases of the junction unmatched. The CDR3 runs 15 residues. The germline V gene has CDR1 MNHNY and CDR2 SVGAGI (reference sequence). The DNA of the CDR3 is TGTGCCAGCAGCCCTAGGACGGACAGGGAGGCTGAAGCTTTCTTT. It is translated as CASSPRTDREAEAFF.

The rearrangement links TRBV5-1 to TRBJ1-2, with 9 bases matching TRBD1. The CDR3 contains 14 residues. The J segment lost 4 bases and the V segment lost 4 bases, leaving 5 bases of the junction unmatched. Germline CDR1 reads SGHRS; CDR2 reads YFSETQ. As DNA, the CDR3 is TGCGCCAGCAGCCCCGGACAGGGGTCCTATGGCTACACCTTC. It yields the protein CASSPGQGSYGYTF. The full variable domain, with the rest looked up from reference TRBV5-1 and TRBJ1-2, is KAGVTQTPRYLIKTRGQQVTLSCSPISGHRSVSWYQQTPGQGLQFLFEYFSETQRNKGNFPGRFSGRQFSNSRSEMNVSTLELGDSALYLCASSPGQGSYGYTFGSGTRLTVV.

The J gene is TRBJ1-5, the V gene TRBV4-1; D remains ambiguous. The CDR3 runs to 13 residues. Germline CDR1 reads MGHRA; CDR2 reads YSYEKL. V was clipped by 0 bases and J by 8 bases, with 8 bases between them. DNA for the CDR3: TGCGCCAGCAGCCAAGAGGACTCTGAGCCCCAGCATTTT. This codes for CASSQEDSEPQHF.

The gene calls are TRBV19 and TRBJ2-1, with D maybe TRBD2 (5 bases). V was cut by 8 bases and J by 0 bases, with 14 bases left in between. This CDR3 region has 15 residues. The germline V gene encodes CDR1 LNHDA and CDR2 SQIVND (reference sequence). The chain's CDR3 is CASSYAGISYNEQFF. Written as DNA, the CDR3 is TGTGCCAGTTCGTACGCGGGCATCTCCTACAATGAGCAGTTCTTC.

As DNA, the CDR3 is TGTGCCATCAGGTCCGGGACAGGGGGCCACGAGCAGTACTTC. Translating it yields CAIRSGTGGHEQYF. The rearrangement uses TRBV10-3 and TRBJ2-7; 12 bases agree with TRBD1. The CDR3 has 14 residues. Germline lookup yields CDR1 ENHRY and CDR2 SYGVKD. The V segment lost 6 bases and the J segment 5 bases; nucleotides outside the gene matches: 5.

CDR3 in amino acids: CASSLHLLRQNQETQYF. DNA for the CDR3: TGTGCCAGCAGTCTCCATTTGCTCCGACAGAACCAAGAGACCCAGTACTTC. The V call is TRBV28, the J call TRBJ2-5, with D perhaps matching TRBD1 (5 bases). CDR1 and CDR2 from the germline V gene are MDHEN and SYDVKM. The CDR3 loop spans 17 amino acids. The V gene lost 5 bases and the J gene lost 0 bases, with 19 bases spanning the gap.

This chain links TRBV9 with TRBJ2-1, with a possible D match to TRBD2 (5 bases). CDR1 and CDR2 (germline): SGDLS, YYNGEE. This CDR3 has 14 amino acids. V was trimmed by 0 bases and J by 7 bases, leaving 11 bases between them. The CDR3 DNA reads TGTGCCAGCAGCGTAGGTAGTACGGGGAATGAGCAGTTCTTC. Protein: CASSVGSTGNEQFF. Together with reference TRBV9 and TRBJ2-1, the CDR3 gives the full variable domain: DSGVTQTPKHLITATGQRVTLRCSPRSGDLSVYWYQQSLDQGLQFLIQYYNGEERAKGNILERFSAQQFPDLHSELNLSSLELGDSALYFCASSVGSTGNEQFFGPGTRLTVL.

The chain links TRBV9 to TRBJ1-2, with 8 bases aligning to TRBD1. In germline, CDR1 is SGDLS, CDR2 YYNGEE. CDR3 length: 15 amino acids. V lost 2 bases to trimming and J lost 6 bases; unmatched junction nucleotides: 9. This CDR3 reads CASSVHGQGGDGYTF. CDR3 coding DNA: TGTGCCAGCAGCGTGCACGGACAGGGAGGGGATGGCTACACCTTC.

The chain has TRBV7-2 and TRBJ2-1; 10 bases agree with TRBD1. Germline trimming cut 9 bases from V and 8 bases from J; bases unmatched to any gene: 10. The germline V gene encodes CDR1 SGHTA and CDR2 FQGNSA. The CDR3 totals 14 residues. The CDR3 reads CASIDRGLDYEQFF. Here the CDR3 DNA reads TGTGCCAGTATAGACAGGGGGCTAGACTATGAGCAGTTCTTC. Combining the CDR3 with reference TRBV7-2 and TRBJ2-1 gives the whole variable domain GAGVSQSPSNKVTEKGKDVELRCDPISGHTALYWYRQSLGQGLEFLIYFQGNSAPDKSGLPSDRFSAERTGGSVSTLTIQRTQQEDSAVYLCASIDRGLDYEQFFGPGTRLTVL.

CDR3 amino acids: CASSQTSQGNSPLHF. The CDR3, as DNA: TGTGCCAGCAGCCAGACTTCGCAGGGGAATTCACCCCTCCACTTT. The J gene is TRBJ1-6, the V gene TRBV4-2; D is possibly TRBD1 (6 bases). Trimming left V 3 bases short and J 7 bases short, with 13 bases between. Germline-derived CDR1 and CDR2 are LGHNA and YNFKEQ. This CDR3 has 15 residues.

CDR3 nucleotides: TGCGCCAGCAGCCAAGGAGACAGGGGGCGCACCGGGGAGCTGTTTTTT. This sequence encodes CASSQGDRGRTGELFF. The rearrangement links TRBV4-1 to TRBJ2-2, with 10 bases that match TRBD1. V was clipped by 1 base and J by 4 bases; unmatched bases: 3. Germline V gives CDR1 MGHRA, CDR2 YSYEKL. The CDR3 extends over 16 amino acids.

V usage is TRBV9 and J usage is TRBJ1-2; D is unresolved. V gave up 4 bases and J gave up 3 bases, with 13 bases separating them. The germline CDR1 and CDR2 sequences are SGDLS and YYNGEE. The length of the CDR3 is 14 residues. The CDR3 coding sequence is TGTGCCAGCAGCCCCCGGGAGGTGTACTATGGCTACACCTTC. Translated: CASSPREVYYGYTF.

The rearrangement joins TRBV28 to TRBJ1-2, with 10 bases identical to TRBD1. Germline V CDR1 and CDR2: MDHEN, SYDVKM. After removal of 6 bases from V and 7 bases from J, the junction contained 11 bases not matched to a gene. This CDR3 is 15 amino acids long. The CDR3 DNA reads TGTGCCAGCAGAGAAACCGGGACAGGGGCCCCTGGCTACACCTTC. Translating gives CASRETGTGAPGYTF.

This chain connects TRBV27 to TRBJ1-2; D is ambiguous. There are 15 residues in the CDR3. The germline V gene encodes CDR1 MNHEY and CDR2 SMNVEV (reference sequence). V was trimmed by 3 bases and J by 4 bases, leaving 15 bases between them. The CDR3 nucleotides are TGTGCCAGCAGTTTGGGCCCAAGGCTGGGCTATGGCTACACCTTC. Residues: CASSLGPRLGYGYTF.

This clone was detected only a few times. The CDR3 here is CASSYSFWRGEGLNTEAFF. The CDR3 DNA is TGTGCCAGCAGTTACTCGTTCTGGAGGGGAGAAGGATTGAACACTGAAGCTTTCTTT. The chain uses TRBV6-2 or TRBV6-3 and TRBJ1-1, with a weak D call TRBD1 (5 bases). The CDR3 length is 19 residues. Germline V lookup: CDR1 MNHEY, CDR2 SVGEGT. Trimming removed 0 bases at V and 0 bases at J, with 20 bases between.

The chain links TRBV5-4 to TRBJ1-2; 7 bases align to TRBD1. Germline trimming cut 2 bases from V and 5 bases from J; bases unmatched to any gene: 9. CDR3 length: 15 amino acids. Germline V CDR1 and CDR2: SGHNT, YYREEE (reference sequence). CDR3 amino acids: CASSFSTGDRYGYTF. CDR3 DNA: TGTGCCAGCAGCTTTAGCACAGGGGATCGATATGGCTACACCTTC.

This chain uses TRBV7-8 with TRBJ1-2; a possible D gene is TRBD1 (6 bases). Germline assignment: CDR1 SGHVS and CDR2 FQNEAQ. V dropped 5 bases and J dropped 4 bases, with 11 bases sitting between them. The CDR3 has 13 amino acids. CDR3 sequence reads: CASSRTALYGYTF. CDR3 bases: TGTGCCAGCAGCCGGACAGCCCTCTATGGCTACACCTTC.

The V gene is TRBV28, the J gene TRBJ1-2; D is ambiguous. Germline CDR1 reads MDHEN; CDR2 reads SYDVKM. This CDR3 is 13 amino acids long. Deletions cut 2 bases from V and 5 bases from J, with 9 bases between. CDR3: CASSLLSGYGYTF. The CDR3 DNA sequence: TGTGCCAGCAGTTTACTTTCGGGGTATGGCTACACCTTC.

V gene TRBV28 combines with J gene TRBJ2-5, with a possible D match to TRBD2 (6 bases). CDR1 and CDR2 (germline): MDHEN, SYDVKM. V was pared by 3 bases and J by 5 bases, with 13 bases between. The CDR3 extends over 14 amino acids. For the CDR3, the DNA is TGTGCCAGCAGTTTCCGGGACTTTCTGGAGACCCAGTACTTC. Protein sequence: CASSFRDFLETQYF. Full variable domain (rest looked up from reference TRBV28 and TRBJ2-5): DVKVTQSSRYLVKRTGEKVFLECVQDMDHENMFWYRQDPGLGLRLIYFSYDVKMKEKGDIPEGYSVSREKKERFSLILESASTNQTSMYLCASSFRDFLETQYFGPGTRLLVL.

The chain joins TRBV19 to TRBJ2-2; 8 bases fit TRBD2. Germline V gene data show CDR1 as LNHDA and CDR2 as SQIVND (reference sequence). The trim removed 5 bases at V and 9 bases at J, leaving 17 bases unmatched. The CDR3 length is 17 residues. CDR3 sequence reads: CASSGFGGGPIGRELFF. The DNA of the CDR3 is TGTGCCAGTAGTGGCTTCGGGGGGGGCCCGATCGGCCGGGAGCTGTTTTTT. The complete variable domain, with remaining parts taken from reference TRBV19 and TRBJ2-2, reads DGGITQSPKYLFRKEGQNVTLSCEQNLNHDAMYWYRQDPGQGLRLIYYSQIVNDFQKGDIAEGYSVSREKKESFPLTVTSAQKNPTAFYLCASSGFGGGPIGRELFFGEGSRLTVL.

In this sample, this clone turned up a few times. The rearrangement joins TRBV27 to TRBJ1-3; D gene unclear. CDR3 length: 17 residues. The V end lost 2 bases, the J end lost 4 bases, and 18 bases lay between the germline ends. Germline V CDR1 and CDR2: MNHEY, SMNVEV (reference sequence). CDR3: CASSLLWCSYPGNTIYF. In DNA form, the CDR3 reads TGTGCCAGCAGTTTACTTTGGTGCTCCTACCCCGGAAACACCATATATTTT.